A selection of T cell receptor beta chains follows, all from one sample in a study of T-cell memory formation after mild COVID-19. TCRdb passed the 5' RACE reads through MiXCR, listing each CDR3 protein once. The sample contains around 450,000 distinct CDR3 sequences, over 15% of which appear only once. Sequenced material: PBMCs or a T cell subset sorted from them (not recorded which). The receptors originated from an adult woman who had mild COVID-19 (a few samples of this study predate the infection). Cell type and time point are not known. CDR3s include the opening cysteine and the closing phenylalanine or tryptophan. The D gene is left open where the match is weak. Clone size is given for some rows only: seen once, a few or many times, or a class if the clone is expanded.

v_gene	j_gene	d_gene	abundance	len	CDR3nt	CDR3aa
TRBV9	TRBJ2-1	-	few	15	TGTGCCAGCAGCGTGGGCAGGGGCAGGCACAATGAGCAGTTCTTC	CASSVGRGRHNEQFF
TRBV3-1	TRBJ2-2	-	many	14	TGTGCCAGCAGCCAAGCGGTAAACACCGGGGAGCTGTTTTTT	CASSQAVNTGELFF
TRBV4-2	TRBJ2-7	TRBD2	-	15	TGTGCCAGCAGCCAAGCCGGACTAGGAAACTACGAGCAGTACTTC	CASSQAGLGNYEQYF
TRBV10-3	TRBJ1-1	-	-	14	TGTGCCATCACCCCCCCGACAAAGCAGGGGGAAGCTTTCTTT	CAITPPTKQGEAFF
TRBV7-9	TRBJ2-3	TRBD2	few	16	TGTGCCACAGCTTGGGGACTAGCGGCCTCTTCAGATACGCAGTATTTT	CATAWGLAASSDTQYF
TRBV12-3/TRBV12-4	TRBJ2-3	TRBD1	-	16	TGTGCCAGCAGTCTACAGGGGGCGTCGAGCACAGATACGCAGTATTTT	CASSLQGASSTDTQYF
TRBV6-5	TRBJ1-1	-	few	12	TGTGCCAGCAGTTACTCTAAGACTGAAGCTTTCTTT	CASSYSKTEAFF
TRBV4-1	TRBJ2-3	TRBD2	few	15	TGCGCCAGCAGCCACCGAGCGGGGGCGACAGATACGCAGTATTTT	CASSHRAGATDTQYF
TRBV15	TRBJ2-3	TRBD2	many	16	TGTGCCACCAGCAGGGGACTAGCGGCGGGCACAGATACGCAGTATTTT	CATSRGLAAGTDTQYF
TRBV7-8	TRBJ1-2	TRBD1	-	16	TGTGCCAGCAGCTTAGTTCGGCCAGGGGGGAGCTATGGCTACACCTTC	CASSLVRPGGSYGYTF
TRBV6-5	TRBJ1-2	-	few	12	TGTGCCAGCAGTTACTTAGGCTATGGCTACACCTTC	CASSYLGYGYTF
TRBV7-3	TRBJ2-2	-	-	15	TGTGCCAGCAGTCCTGCGGGGGCCAACACCGGGGAGCTGTTTTTT	CASSPAGANTGELFF
TRBV29-1	TRBJ2-3	-	-	14	TGCAGCCTGCGGGTCGGAACTAGCACAGATACGCAGTATTTT	CSLRVGTSTDTQYF
TRBV5-1	TRBJ1-2	-	few	15	TGCGCCAGCAGCTTGATCGGGGGGACTAACTATGGCTACACCTTC	CASSLIGGTNYGYTF
TRBV30	TRBJ1-1	-	-	14	TGTGCCTGGAGGGTCCCAAGAGGGAACACTGAAGCTTTCTTT	CAWRVPRGNTEAFF
TRBV4-1	TRBJ2-1	-	few	17	TGCGCCAGCAGCCAAGATCCGGGGACGAACCCCTACAATGAGCAGTTCTTC	CASSQDPGTNPYNEQFF
TRBV29-1	TRBJ2-5	-	-	11	TGCAGCGTTCCAGCACGGGAGACCCAGTACTTC	CSVPARETQYF
TRBV7-9	TRBJ1-1	TRBD1	-	15	TGTGCCAGCAGCTCGACGACAGGGATGAACACTGAAGCTTTCTTT	CASSSTTGMNTEAFF
TRBV29-1	TRBJ2-1	-	-	12	TGCAGCGTTGAAATGTCTCCAGGGCGGGAGTTCTTC	CSVEMSPGREFF
TRBV7-9	TRBJ1-1	-	-	13	TGTGCCAGCAGCCCCTCAGGGGACACTGAAGCTTTCTTT	CASSPSGDTEAFF
TRBV7-9	TRBJ1-1	-	few	13	TGTGCCAGCAGCCCGAATCTAAAGGGAGAAGCTTTCTTT	CASSPNLKGEAFF
TRBV12-3/TRBV12-4	TRBJ2-3	TRBD1	-	21	TGTGCCAGCATTCCCTATCCCCTCCGGGACAGGCCCTACCTGAACACAGATACGCAGTATTTT	CASIPYPLRDRPYLNTDTQYF
TRBV20-1	TRBJ1-1	-	-	13	TGCAGTGCTAGAGGGGAAAAGGAAACTGAAGCTTTCTTT	CSARGEKETEAFF
TRBV19	TRBJ2-1	TRBD2	few	15	TGTGCCAGTAGTATGACTAGCGGGGGGTCGAATGAGCAGTTCTTC	CASSMTSGGSNEQFF
TRBV4-1	TRBJ2-7	TRBD1	few	13	TGCGCCAGCAGGGGACAGGGGAGCTACGAGCAGTACTTC	CASRGQGSYEQYF
TRBV12-3/TRBV12-4	TRBJ1-4	-	-	12	TGTGCCAGCAGTTTAAATCCGGGACCACTGTTTTTT	CASSLNPGPLFF
TRBV29-1	TRBJ1-1	-	-	14	TGCAGCGTTGAAGATCGCCGGCCGCTGATCGAAGCTTTCTTT	CSVEDRRPLIEAFF
TRBV18	TRBJ1-2	-	-	14	TGTGCCAGCTCACCACCGCAGAAACTCTATGGCTACACCTTC	CASSPPQKLYGYTF
TRBV11-3	TRBJ2-7	-	-	14	TGTGCCAGCAGCCTTCGGACAAAACCACACGAGCAGTACTTC	CASSLRTKPHEQYF
TRBV5-5	TRBJ1-2	-	many	21	TGTGCCAGCAGCTTGGATGGGGACGGAAGAAACCCAATGGGCCAAAACTATGGCTACACCTTC	CASSLDGDGRNPMGQNYGYTF
TRBV11-2	TRBJ2-7	-	-	13	TGTGCCAGCAGCCCCTCGGGCTTTGGCGAGCAGTACTTC	CASSPSGFGEQYF
TRBV5-1	TRBJ2-3	-	few	14	TGCGCCAGCAGCGCTGGACAAATCACAGATACGCAGTATTTT	CASSAGQITDTQYF
TRBV6-2/TRBV6-3	TRBJ1-5	TRBD1	-	13	TGTGCCAGCAGGGGACAGGCCACCCAGCCCCAGCATTTT	CASRGQATQPQHF
TRBV20-1	TRBJ1-1	TRBD1	few	12	TGCAGTGCTCAGACAGGGGGTAGAGAGGCTTTCTTT	CSAQTGGREAFF
TRBV19	TRBJ1-1	-	-	14	TGTGCCAGTAGTACCAGGGGAGTGGGCACTGAAGCTTTCTTT	CASSTRGVGTEAFF
TRBV4-1	TRBJ2-7	TRBD1	-	18	TGCGCCAGCAGCCATGACGGGACAGGGCTCAGGGGGTCCTACGAGCAGTACTTC	CASSHDGTGLRGSYEQYF
TRBV12-3/TRBV12-4	TRBJ2-1	-	few	13	TGTGCCAGCAGCCAAGTGGGCGGAGAAGAGCAGTTCTTC	CASSQVGGEEQFF
TRBV13	TRBJ2-2	-	-	13	TGTGCCAGCACCTGGGGGAACACCGGGGAGCTGTATTTT	CASTWGNTGELYF
TRBV9	TRBJ2-1	TRBD1	many	16	TGTGCCAGCACTCCTGATGGTGGACAGGGGGCCTATGAGCAGTTCTTC	CASTPDGGQGAYEQFF
TRBV7-3	TRBJ2-2	-	-	15	TGTGCCAGCAGCCAAGACGTCCGGGTCCCCGGGGAGCTGTTTTTT	CASSQDVRVPGELFF
TRBV6-2/TRBV6-3	TRBJ1-2	-	-	15	TGTGCCAGCAGTTCTACAGGGACCCTTGCCTATGGCTACACCTTC	CASSSTGTLAYGYTF